This TCR beta chain was sequenced for a study of cytomegalovirus exposure and HLA in healthy donors. Across the whole study: Within an early data release were around 80 million unique TCRs drawn from HLA-typed donors.

With regard to this clone: Antigen specificity is unknown.

V dropped 5 bases and J dropped 9 bases, with 23 bases sitting between them. The germline V gene has CDR1 KGHSH and CDR2 LQKENI. The CDR3 runs to 16 residues. Study-level points and caveats: According to the study, 150 to 200 TCR beta chains were cytomegalovirus-associated. There were some V segments, including TRBV6-2 and TRBV6-3, excluded as indistinguishable.

The primer mix had 60 Vbeta and 13 Jbeta primers. The method was immunoSEQ multiplex PCR; TCRdb's version includes in-frame clones alone and lacks a portion of them. The repertoire holds some 200,000 clones, about 85% seen once, with less than 4.5% in the top ten. Sequenced sample: PBMCs. The receptor's source is a man between 45 and 60 years old in good health and CMV-seronegative. V is TRBV18 and J is TRBJ1-5; D possibly corresponds to TRBD1 (5 bases). The CDR3, as DNA: TGTGCCAGCTCAAACCCGACCGTCGGTGGCCAGGGGCCCCAGCATTTT. Amino acid sequence: CASSNPTVGGQGPQHF.